The 11 T cell receptor beta chains below come from one sample, sequenced in a study of blood T cell repertoires in COVID-19. Method: immunoSEQ multiplex PCR; TCRdb's copy keeps in-frame clones and lacks some. Of 150,000 to 200,000 clones in the sample, about 83% were seen once. Sequenced sample: PBMCs or T cells enriched from blood (not recorded which). The receptors here all came from a woman between 50 and 59 years old in a cohort exposed to, infected with or recovered from COVID-19 (not recorded which).

This clone was observed a handful of times. This chain joins TRBV6-1 and TRBJ2-1; 13 nucleotides align to TRBD2. V was clipped by 0 bases and J by 9 bases; unmatched bases: 5. The CDR3 contains 16 residues. Germline CDR1 MNHNS, CDR2 SASEGT. The CDR3 nucleotides read TGTGCCAGCAGTGAAGCGCTAGGGACTAGCGGGGTTGAGCAGTTCTTC. Its protein is CASSEALGTSGVEQFF.

The chain joins TRBV14 to TRBJ2-1; maybe TRBD1 (5 bases). Looked up from germline, CDR1 is SGHDN and CDR2 is FVKESK. This CDR3 has 14 amino acids. Trimming stripped 0 bases from V and 8 bases from J, with 11 bases between. Here the CDR3 DNA reads TGTGCCAGCAGCCAAGAATCAGGGATCGATGAGCAGTTCTTC. Translated: CASSQESGIDEQFF. The full variable domain, its missing parts supplied by reference TRBV14 and TRBJ2-1, is EAGVTQFPSHSVIEKGQTVTLRCDPISGHDNLYWYRRVMGKEIKFLLHFVKESKQDESGMPNNRFLAERTGGTYSTLKVQPAELEDSGVYFCASSQESGIDEQFFGPGTRLTVL.

The J gene is TRBJ2-7, the V gene TRBV5-1; TRBD2 matches at 7 bases. This CDR3 is 15 amino acids long. The ends lost 3 bases at V and 2 bases at J; junction bases unmatched: 8. Germline V lookup: CDR1 SGHRS, CDR2 YFSETQ. The CDR3 region is CASSSERGATYEQYF. In DNA, the CDR3 is TGCGCCAGCAGCTCGGAGCGGGGCGCTACCTACGAGCAGTACTTC.

This chain connects TRBV5-1 to TRBJ1-2; D possibly corresponds to TRBD1 (5 bases). Per the germline V gene, CDR1 is SGHRS and CDR2 is YFSETQ. The CDR3 contains 13 residues. V was pared by 5 bases and J by 4 bases, with 12 bases between. CDR3: CASRLDSTYGYTF. Here the CDR3 DNA reads TGCGCCAGCAGGTTAGACAGTACCTATGGCTACACCTTC.

V is TRBV2 and J is TRBJ2-5, with D perhaps TRBD1 (5 bases). V was cut by 7 bases and J by 5 bases, with 14 bases left in between. The CDR3 has 13 residues. The germline V gene encodes CDR1 SNHLY and CDR2 FYNNEI. CDR3 DNA sequence: TGTGCCAGCACTGCCTTACAGGTGGAGACCCAGTACTTC. Translated, it gives CASTALQVETQYF.

This chain connects TRBV6-6 to TRBJ1-1; the D is unclear. With 5 bases removed from V and 2 bases from J, the gap between germline ends came to 15 bases. This CDR3 region has 15 residues. CDR1 MNHNY and CDR2 SVGAGI come from the germline V gene (reference sequence). CDR3 loop: CASSPTPYRNTEAFF. In DNA form, the CDR3 reads TGTGCCAGCAGTCCCACGCCGTACAGAAACACTGAAGCTTTCTTT.

CDR3 residues: CASSLRTSGGEYLTYEQYF. In DNA form, the CDR3 reads TGTGCCAGCAGCCTTCGGACTAGCGGGGGGGAATACCTAACCTACGAGCAGTACTTC. This chain connects TRBV7-2 to TRBJ2-7, with 15 bases aligning to TRBD2. Per germline, CDR1 SGHTA and CDR2 FQGNSA. The junction had 13 bases not matched to a gene; V was cut back by 5 bases and J by 2 bases. The CDR3 runs to 19 residues. Full variable domain (rest looked up from reference TRBV7-2 and TRBJ2-7): GAGVSQSPSNKVTEKGKDVELRCDPISGHTALYWYRQSLGQGLEFLIYFQGNSAPDKSGLPSDRFSAERTGGSVSTLTIQRTQQEDSAVYLCASSLRTSGGEYLTYEQYFGPGTRLTVT.

This clone was seen a single time. The V and J genes are TRBV30 and TRBJ2-2; 8 positions match TRBD2. The CDR3 totals 13 residues. Per germline, CDR1 GTSNPN and CDR2 SVGIG (reference sequence). J lost 7 bases, V lost 3 bases, and 4 bases had no gene match. The CDR3 loop is CAWSARGGGELFF. The DNA for the CDR3 is TGTGCCTGGAGCGCCCGGGGGGGCGGGGAGCTGTTTTTT.

The chain recombines TRBV19 with TRBJ1-5, with D uncertain. V dropped 3 bases and J dropped 0 bases, with 6 bases sitting between them. CDR1 and CDR2 (germline): LNHDA, SQIVND (reference sequence). The CDR3 is made up of 14 amino acids. Written as DNA, the CDR3 is TGTGCCAGTAGTATTGAGGATAGCAATCAGCCCCAGCATTTT. Its protein is CASSIEDSNQPQHF. Based on the CDR3 plus reference TRBV19 and TRBJ1-5, the full variable domain is DGGITQSPKYLFRKEGQNVTLSCEQNLNHDAMYWYRQDPGQGLRLIYYSQIVNDFQKGDIAEGYSVSREKKESFPLTVTSAQKNPTAFYLCASSIEDSNQPQHFGDGTRLSIL.

V is TRBV19 and J is TRBJ1-2; D is perhaps TRBD1 (6 bases). In germline, CDR1 is LNHDA, CDR2 SQIVND (reference sequence). V gave up 3 bases and J gave up 0 bases, with 8 bases separating them. This CDR3 has 14 amino acids. The CDR3, as DNA: TGTGCCAGTAGTATCAGGGACACTAACTATGGCTACACCTTC. It yields the protein CASSIRDTNYGYTF.

The chain carries TRBV11-2 and TRBJ2-5; D possibly corresponds to TRBD1 (6 bases). Germline V lookup: CDR1 SGHAT, CDR2 FQNNGV. This CDR3 contains 15 residues. V shed 3 bases and J shed 4 bases, with 15 bases lying between them. Here the CDR3 DNA reads TGTGCCAGCAGCTTTTATACAGGGTCTGGAGAGACCCAGTACTTC. It translates to CASSFYTGSGETQYF.